Each of the 15 T cell receptor beta chains below was sequenced from the same sample in a study of CD8+CD57+ T cells in acquired aplastic anemia. Profiles of TCR beta VDJ and CDR3 were generated from a genomic DNA template. From the reads, TCRdb called clonotypes with MiXCR, one entry per CDR3 protein. The sample records 75,000 to 80,000 distinct CDR3 sequences, roughly 70% being singletons. Individuals selected for sequencing had exhibited CD8+CD57+ cell expansion on flow cytometry. What was sequenced was sorted CD4+, CD8+, or CD8+CD57+ T cells (not recorded which) from PBMCs. Source of these receptors: a human donor with aplastic anemia.

This clonotype appeared many times. The V call is TRBV5-4, the J call TRBJ2-5, with 10 bases identical to TRBD1. The trim removed 1 base at V and 3 bases at J, leaving 6 bases unmatched. The V gene's germline CDR1 is SGHNT and CDR2 YYREEE (reference sequence). This CDR3 is built from 16 residues. The CDR3 region is CASSLPGQGDEETQYF. CDR3 in DNA: TGTGCCAGCAGCTTGCCCGGACAGGGGGACGAAGAGACCCAGTACTTC.

V and J are TRBV6-4 and TRBJ2-3; 12 nucleotides line up with TRBD2. Looked up from germline, CDR1 is MRHNA and CDR2 is SNTAGT. V lost 4 bases to trimming and J lost 4 bases; unmatched junction nucleotides: 3. This CDR3 contains 15 residues. CDR3 DNA sequence: TGTGCCAGCAGTGTTCTAGCGGGGGGGGCAGATACGCAGTATTTT. Translating it yields CASSVLAGGADTQYF.

The genes are TRBV25-1 and TRBJ1-2, with unresolved D. Germline CDR1 and CDR2: MGHDK and SYGVNS. This CDR3 has 13 residues. V was cut by 3 bases and J by 3 bases, with 8 bases left in between. CDR3 residues: CASSDPIDYGYTF. DNA for the CDR3: TGTGCCAGCAGTGACCCCATCGACTATGGCTACACCTTC.

CDR3 sequence reads: CSAQGQGAYEQYF. The CDR3 DNA follows: TGCAGTGCTCAGGGACAGGGGGCCTACGAGCAGTACTTC. V usage is TRBV20-1 and J usage is TRBJ2-7; 11 nucleotides match TRBD1. This CDR3 is 13 amino acids long. Germline values: CDR1 DFQATT, CDR2 SNEGSKA (reference sequence). Losses at the gene ends were 5 bases for V and 2 bases for J; bases not matched to a gene: 2.

The chain joins TRBV2 to TRBJ1-2, with D possibly matching TRBD1 (6 bases). The CDR3 totals 14 residues. Germline CDR1 and CDR2: SNHLY and FYNNEI. Trimming stripped 7 bases from V and 7 bases from J, with 19 bases between. CDR3 loop: CASNGEQGTGGYTF. As DNA, the CDR3 is TGTGCCAGCAATGGTGAACAGGGAACGGGTGGCTACACCTTC. The complete variable domain, with remaining parts taken from reference TRBV2 and TRBJ1-2, reads EPEVTQTPSHQVTQMGQEVILRCVPISNHLYFYWYRQILGQKVEFLVSFYNNEISEKSEIFDDQFSVERPDGSNFTLKIRSTKLEDSAMYFCASNGEQGTGGYTFGSGTRLTVV.

This clonotype came up a few times. J is TRBJ1-5 and V is TRBV19; no reliable D call. This CDR3 comprises 12 residues. Trimming removed 4 bases at V and 6 bases at J, with 7 bases between. Germline CDR1 LNHDA, CDR2 SQIVND (reference sequence). CDR3 DNA: TGTGCCAGTAGTAACCAAGTTCAGCCCCAGCATTTT. Protein product: CASSNQVQPQHF.

The V call is TRBV12-3 or TRBV12-4, the J call TRBJ2-7; a possible D gene is TRBD1 (6 bases). Trimming shortened V by 6 bases and J by 7 bases, and 10 bases separated the two germline ends. This CDR3 spans 11 amino acids. The CDR3 sequence is CASRNRGEQYF. The CDR3 nucleotides read TGTGCCAGCAGGAATAGGGGGGAGCAGTACTTC.

This clonotype is medium-sized by share. The chain combines TRBV28 with TRBJ2-7, with TRBD1 matching 8 bases. This CDR3 has 15 residues. Germline V lookup: CDR1 MDHEN, CDR2 SYDVKM. V gave up 4 bases and J gave up 4 bases; unmatched junction bases: 9. For the CDR3, the DNA is TGTGCCAGCAGTTCTCTACTCGGACAGGGATACGAGCAGTACTTC. Amino acids: CASSSLLGQGYEQYF. Based on the CDR3 plus reference TRBV28 and TRBJ2-7, the full variable domain is DVKVTQSSRYLVKRTGEKVFLECVQDMDHENMFWYRQDPGLGLRLIYFSYDVKMKEKGDIPEGYSVSREKKERFSLILESASTNQTSMYLCASSSLLGQGYEQYFGPGTRLTVT.

The V and J genes are TRBV7-6 and TRBJ2-7, with D maybe TRBD1 (6 bases). The V and J ends lost 2 bases and 5 bases respectively, with 13 bases between them. Germline CDR1 and CDR2: SGHVS and FNYEAQ. The CDR3 is 14 residues long. The CDR3 is CASSLFGGADEQYF. The CDR3 DNA is TGTGCCAGCAGCTTATTTGGGGGCGCAGACGAGCAGTACTTC. Filled out from reference TRBV7-6 and TRBJ2-7, the complete variable domain reads GAGVSQSPRYKVTKRGQDVALRCDPISGHVSLYWYRQALGQGPEFLTYFNYEAQQDKSGLPNDRFSAERPEGSISTLTIQRTEQRDSAMYRCASSLFGGADEQYFGPGTRLTVT.

The chain combines TRBV15 with TRBJ1-5; no firm D call. V dropped 11 bases and J dropped 3 bases, with 14 bases sitting between them. Germline loops: CDR1 LNHNV, CDR2 YYDKDF (reference sequence). The CDR3 sequence is 13 residues long. The CDR3 is CASGVNLNQPQHF. CDR3 DNA sequence: TGTGCCTCCGGGGTAAACCTCAATCAGCCCCAGCATTTT. The whole variable domain, filled in from reference TRBV15 and TRBJ1-5, reads DAMVIQNPRYQVTQFGKPVTLSCSQTLNHNVMYWYQQKSSQAPKLLFHYYDKDFNNEADTPDNFQSRRPNTSFCFLDIRSPGLGDTAMYLCASGVNLNQPQHFGDGTRLSIL.

The chain recombines TRBV29-1 with TRBJ1-6; 10 bases fit TRBD1. The CDR3 contains 13 residues. Trimming took 5 bases from V and 6 from J; bases not matched to a gene: 1. Germline loops: CDR1 SQVTM, CDR2 ANQGSEA. The CDR3 nucleotides read TGCAGCGTTCGGACAGGGGGTAATTCACCCCTCCACTTT. It encodes CSVRTGGNSPLHF.

V is TRBV2 and J is TRBJ2-1; maybe TRBD2 (6 bases). The CDR3 has 13 amino acids. Germline V lookup: CDR1 SNHLY, CDR2 FYNNEI. The ends were cut back, 7 bases at V and 5 bases at J, with 12 bases in the middle. The CDR3: CASNKWEDNEQFF. The CDR3 bases are TGTGCCAGCAACAAGTGGGAGGACAATGAGCAGTTCTTC. The whole variable domain, remainder taken from reference TRBV2 and TRBJ2-1, is EPEVTQTPSHQVTQMGQEVILRCVPISNHLYFYWYRQILGQKVEFLVSFYNNEISEKSEIFDDQFSVERPDGSNFTLKIRSTKLEDSAMYFCASNKWEDNEQFFGPGTRLTVL.

The chain combines TRBV10-2 with TRBJ1-6; no clear D. V dropped 0 bases and J dropped 7 bases, with 7 bases sitting between them. This CDR3 comprises 14 residues. Germline V gene data show CDR1 as WSHSY and CDR2 as SAAADI. The CDR3 DNA reads TGCGCCAGCAGTGAGTCACCACCAAATTCACCCCTCCACTTT. This gives the protein CASSESPPNSPLHF.

This chain connects TRBV7-2 to TRBJ2-7; perhaps D is TRBD1 or TRBD2 (5 bases each). The CDR3 has 14 residues. V lost 2 bases, J lost 2 bases, and 10 bases lay in between. Germline assignment: CDR1 SGHTA and CDR2 FQGNSA. DNA of the CDR3: TGTGCCAGCAGCTTAAGGGACGGTCCCTACGAGCAGTACTTC. This gives the protein CASSLRDGPYEQYF.

V gene TRBV13 combines with J gene TRBJ1-3; D may be TRBD1 (6 bases). Germline V gene data show CDR1 as PRHDT and CDR2 as FYEKMQ (reference sequence). V lost 6 bases and J 0 bases, leaving 12 bases between the germline ends. The CDR3 runs 15 residues. Written as DNA, the CDR3 is TGTGCCAGCAGTGTACAGGGAACCTCTGGAAACACCATATATTTT. Protein product: CASSVQGTSGNTIYF. The variable domain in full, completed from reference TRBV13 and TRBJ1-3, reads AAGVIQSPRHLIKEKRETATLKCYPIPRHDTVYWYQQGPGQDPQFLISFYEKMQSDKGSIPDRFSAQQFSDYHSELNMSSLELGDSALYFCASSVQGTSGNTIYFGEGSWLTVV.